Detailed here is one T cell receptor (beta chain). The antigen is not known. V lost 5 bases and J 4 bases, leaving 12 bases between the germline ends. Looked up from germline, CDR1 is WSHSY and CDR2 is SAAADI. The CDR3 contains 14 residues. The data derive from a study of Ad26.COV2.S vaccination and SARS-CoV-2 variants. Turning to the study itself: Donor was one of the participants in the Ad26.COV2.S arm of the COV1001 trial.

Overall study results and limits: Participants given vaccine showed non-spike TCR breadth similar to that of placebo recipients.

Treatment meaning: around 19 received Ad26.COV2.S at low or high dose, single or two shots; about five received placebo; per-sample allocation not given. Sampling took place 63 days after the first vaccine or placebo injection. Sequenced by immunoSEQ multiplex PCR; TCRdb stores in-frame clones only, minus some. The sample shows approximately 420,000 clones, approximately 88% of them seen only once. The TCR was taken from a person between 18 and 65 years old who received the Ad26.COV2.S COVID-19 vaccine or a placebo. Sequenced material: peripheral blood, taken in a trial of Ad26.COV2.S vaccine versus placebo. This chain links TRBV10-2 with TRBJ2-1; unclear D gene. CDR3 bases: TGCGCCAGCAGTCAAGGAAAGTTTTACAATGAGCAGTTCTTC. It specifies CASSQGKFYNEQFF.